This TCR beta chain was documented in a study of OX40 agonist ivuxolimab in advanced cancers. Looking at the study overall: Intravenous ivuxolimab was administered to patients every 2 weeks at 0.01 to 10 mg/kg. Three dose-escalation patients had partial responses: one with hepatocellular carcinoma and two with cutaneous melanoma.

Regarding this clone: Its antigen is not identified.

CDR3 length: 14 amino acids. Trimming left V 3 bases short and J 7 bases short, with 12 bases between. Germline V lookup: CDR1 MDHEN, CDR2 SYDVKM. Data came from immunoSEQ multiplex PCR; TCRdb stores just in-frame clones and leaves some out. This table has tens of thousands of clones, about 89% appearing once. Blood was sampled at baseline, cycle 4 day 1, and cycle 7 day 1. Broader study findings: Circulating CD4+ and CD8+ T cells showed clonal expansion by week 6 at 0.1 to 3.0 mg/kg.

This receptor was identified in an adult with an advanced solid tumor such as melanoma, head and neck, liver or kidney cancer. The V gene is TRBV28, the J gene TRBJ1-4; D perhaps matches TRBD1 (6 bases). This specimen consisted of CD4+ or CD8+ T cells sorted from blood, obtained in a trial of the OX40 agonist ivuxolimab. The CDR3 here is CASSFGGQIEKLFF. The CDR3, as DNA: TGTGCCAGCAGTTTTGGTGGACAGATTGAAAAACTGTTTTTT.